The 16 T cell receptor beta chains listed next were all sequenced from one sample in a study of Ad26.COV2.S vaccination and SARS-CoV-2 variants. Assay: immunoSEQ multiplex PCR; the TCRdb copy retains only in-frame clones and omits some. The data show fewer than 900,000 clones, about 90% seen once. Treatment reported: 15 to 20 received Ad26.COV2.S at low or high dose, single or two shots; several received placebo; per-sample allocation not given. On day 63 after the first injection, vaccine and placebo recipients gave samples. The sample was peripheral blood, taken in a trial of Ad26.COV2.S vaccine versus placebo. The receptors come from a person aged 18-60 years who received the Ad26.COV2.S COVID-19 vaccine or a placebo.

The V call is TRBV2, the J call TRBJ1-5; no reliable D call. CDR1 is SNHLY, CDR2 FYNNEI, per germline. Trimming shortened V by 9 bases and J by 3 bases, and 21 bases separated the two germline ends. The CDR3 totals 16 residues. The CDR3 protein is CARYGESGQINQPQHF. DNA for the CDR3: TGTGCCAGATACGGGGAATCCGGGCAGATCAATCAGCCCCAGCATTTT.

J is TRBJ1-4 and V is TRBV5-1; D ambiguous. The germline V gene encodes CDR1 SGHRS and CDR2 YFSETQ. There are 11 residues in the CDR3. The V gene lost 5 bases and the J gene lost 4 bases, with 3 bases spanning the gap. CDR3 nucleotides: TGCGCCAGCAGAGGTAATGAAAAACTGTTTTTT. Encoded protein: CASRGNEKLFF.

The chain carries TRBV30 and TRBJ1-1; D is possibly TRBD1 (5 bases). The CDR3 sequence is 12 residues long. Germline loops: CDR1 GTSNPN, CDR2 SVGIG (reference sequence). The V and J ends lost 5 bases and 6 bases respectively, with 13 bases between them. The CDR3 nucleotides read TGTGCCTGGTGTGGAGGGGTCGCTGAAGCTTTCTTT. Translated: CAWCGGVAEAFF.

The V and J genes are TRBV11-2 and TRBJ2-6; the D gene is possibly TRBD1 (6 bases). Per germline, CDR1 SGHAT and CDR2 FQNNGV. The germline V and J ends were trimmed by 3 bases and 0 bases, with 18 bases remaining between them. The CDR3 contains 19 residues. The CDR3: CASSLITDRRNSGANVLTF. The CDR3 DNA reads as TGTGCCAGCAGCTTGATAACGGACAGACGAAACTCTGGGGCCAACGTCCTGACTTTC. The variable domain in full, completed from reference TRBV11-2 and TRBJ2-6, reads EAGVAQSPRYKIIEKRQSVAFWCNPISGHATLYWYQQILGQGPKLLIQFQNNGVVDDSQLPKDRFSAERLKGVDSTLKIQPAKLEDSAVYLCASSLITDRRNSGANVLTFGAGSRLTVL.

The chain couples TRBV3-1 (or the pseudogene TRBV3-2) to TRBJ1-4; 7 nucleotides line up with TRBD1. CDR3 length: 16 residues. The V gene end was trimmed by 4 bases and the J gene end by 7 bases; junction bases not matched to a gene: 12. The germline gives CDR1 LGHDT, CDR2 YNNKEL (reference sequence). The CDR3 region has the DNA TGTGCCAGCAGCCCCGGACAGGTGCGGGCAGCTGAAAAACTGTTTTTT. The encoded protein is CASSPGQVRAAEKLFF.

This clone appeared a few times. The chain links TRBV10-1 to TRBJ2-2; 7 bases map to TRBD2. The CDR3 is made up of 15 amino acids. With V trimmed by 4 bases and J by 2 bases, 4 bases remained unmatched. Germline CDR1 is WNHNN and CDR2 is SYGVQD (reference sequence). The CDR3 sequence is CASSGDYLNTGELFF. CDR3 sequence (DNA): TGCGCCAGCAGTGGGGACTATCTCAACACCGGGGAGCTGTTTTTT.

This chain joins TRBV3-1 (or the pseudogene TRBV3-2) and TRBJ2-7; D is uncertain. This CDR3 spans 11 amino acids. V gave up 5 bases and J gave up 2 bases, with 4 bases separating them. In germline, CDR1 is LGHDT, CDR2 YNNKEL (reference sequence). CDR3 bases: TGTGCCAGCAGCGCCACCTACGAGCAGTACTTC. Residues: CASSATYEQYF.

The J gene is TRBJ2-1, the V gene TRBV30, with TRBD2 matching 9 bases. The CDR3 totals 13 residues. Looked up from germline, CDR1 is GTSNPN and CDR2 is SVGIG (reference sequence). V trimming: 4 bases; J trimming: 5 bases; junction bases outside the gene matches: 3. The CDR3: CAWMGLADNEQFF. The CDR3 nucleotides read TGTGCCTGGATGGGACTAGCAGACAATGAGCAGTTCTTC.

The chain uses TRBV14 and TRBJ2-2; D is ambiguous. There are 13 residues in the CDR3. V was clipped by 0 bases and J by 6 bases, with 5 bases between them. In germline, CDR1 is SGHDN, CDR2 FVKESK. The CDR3 here is CASSQDLAGELFF. DNA for the CDR3: TGTGCCAGCAGCCAAGATCTCGCCGGGGAGCTGTTTTTT.

This rearrangement joins TRBV7-2 to TRBJ2-7; the D gene is possibly TRBD1 (6 bases). The germline V gene encodes CDR1 SGHTA and CDR2 FQGNSA. The CDR3 is 15 amino acids. V was cut by 0 bases and J by 2 bases, with 11 bases left in between. The CDR3 spells CASSLAGQSAYEQYF. The DNA of the CDR3 is TGTGCCAGCAGCTTAGCAGGACAGTCAGCCTACGAGCAGTACTTC.

This rearrangement joins TRBV14 to TRBJ1-1, with a possible D match to TRBD1 (5 bases). The CDR3 has 13 residues. Germline V gene data show CDR1 as SGHDN and CDR2 as FVKESK. Trimming took off 5 bases at V and 2 bases at J, with 9 bases between the two ends. The CDR3 spells CASSVQDNTEAFF. The CDR3 DNA is TGTGCCAGCAGCGTACAGGACAACACTGAAGCTTTCTTT.

The chain joins TRBV10-3 to TRBJ2-7; 7 nucleotides match TRBD2. The CDR3 runs to 15 residues. The germline gives CDR1 ENHRY, CDR2 SYGVKD. With V trimmed by 0 bases and J by 4 bases, 6 bases remained unmatched. The CDR3 coding sequence is TGTGCCATCAGTGAGTCAACGGGAGGTCTGTACGAGCAGTACTTC. Amino acid sequence: CAISESTGGLYEQYF.

The chain couples TRBV4-1 to TRBJ1-2, with unresolved D. V shed 2 bases and J shed 6 bases, with 10 bases lying between them. CDR3 length: 13 residues. The germline gives CDR1 MGHRA, CDR2 YSYEKL. For the CDR3, the DNA is TGCGCCAGCAGCCAACCAGGAACGGATGGCTACACCTTC. As protein: CASSQPGTDGYTF.

The chain combines TRBV5-5 with TRBJ1-3, with a weak D call TRBD1 (5 bases). The germline CDR1 and CDR2 sequences are SGHKS and YYEKEE (reference sequence). V dropped 0 bases and J dropped 7 bases, with 11 bases sitting between them. This CDR3 has 14 residues. The CDR3 is CASSLAGIANTIYF. The CDR3, as DNA: TGTGCCAGCAGCTTGGCAGGGATAGCCAACACCATATATTTT.

The chain couples TRBV18 to TRBJ1-2, with 9 bases lining up with TRBD1. The CDR3 is made up of 14 amino acids. The trim removed 6 bases at V and 6 bases at J, leaving 8 bases unmatched. The germline gives CDR1 KGHSH, CDR2 LQKENI. CDR3 sequence: CASSQGTGTNGYTF. The CDR3 nucleotides are TGTGCCAGCTCTCAGGGGACAGGGACGAATGGCTACACCTTC. Based on the CDR3 plus reference TRBV18 and TRBJ1-2, the full variable domain is NAGVMQNPRHLVRRRGQEARLRCSPMKGHSHVYWYRQLPEEGLKFMVYLQKENIIDESGMPKERFSAEFPKEGPSILRIQQVVRGDSAAYFCASSQGTGTNGYTFGSGTRLTVV.

The J gene is TRBJ2-7, the V gene TRBV30; TRBD1 agrees at 8 bases. V dropped 0 bases and J dropped 1; count of bases not matched to a gene: 2. Germline CDR1 is GTSNPN and CDR2 is SVGIG (reference sequence). The length of the CDR3 is 14 residues. CDR3 in DNA: TGTGCCTGGAGTGTACAGGGGGTTTCCTACGAGCAGTACTTC. Its protein product is CAWSVQGVSYEQYF.